The TCR beta chain under discussion was sequenced for a study of blood T cell repertoires in COVID-19. Study in general: Sites across the United States, Italy and Spain contributed samples from acute and convalescent COVID-19. From T cells, B-cell-depleted T cells, or PBMCs came the material, which was cDNA or gDNA.

The authors' processing: Amplification of reference gene primers provided the estimated nucleated cell counts. Measured with immunoSEQ multiplex PCR; TCRdb has only the in-frame clones, and not every one. V, J and clone size are those of that table, while D and trimming were read from the DNA. Here the sample spans 78,000 or so clones, about nine tenths being singletons. Trimming stripped 2 bases from V and 1 base from J, with 11 bases between. Germline values: CDR1 MNHEY, CDR2 SMNVEV (reference sequence). CDR3 length equals 15 residues. The TCR comes from a woman aged 45-60 years with acute or convalescent COVID-19. The chain employs TRBV27 and TRBJ1-1; tentatively, D is TRBD1 (6 bases). Sequencing was carried out using peripheral blood. CDR3 nucleotides: TGTGCCAGCAGTTTACTGGGACATCAGAACACTGAAGCTTTCTTT. Its translation: CASSLLGHQNTEAFF.